The clone carrying this T cell receptor (beta chain) showed up just a few times. Researchers prepared the TCRbeta library using unique molecular identifiers, the study reports. From the PCR reads, TCRdb called clonotypes with MiXCR, one entry per CDR3 protein. The top ten hold 3.5% to 5% of the sample, which has about 610,000 distinct CDR3 sequences, about 11% seen once. This entry is derived from a study of T-cell reconstitution after alpha-beta-depleted transplantation in children. The junction had 8 bases not matched to a gene; V was cut back by 6 bases and J by 1 base. Germline-derived CDR1 and CDR2 are SQVTM and ANQGSEA. The CDR3 is 15 residues long.

The TCR was taken from a human donor who donated a stem cell graft to a child with acute myeloid leukemia. The V and J genes are TRBV29-1 and TRBJ2-5, with 10 bases fitting TRBD2. The specimen was PBMCs from the stem cell graft donor, collected from the stem cell graft. In nucleotides, the CDR3 is TGCAGCGTCTCTATCACTAGCGGGGTCCAAGAGACCCAGTACTTC. Amino acid sequence: CSVSITSGVQETQYF. The full variable domain, rest sourced from reference TRBV29-1 and TRBJ2-5, is SAVISQKPSRDICQRGTSLTIQCQVDSQVTMMFWYRQQPGQSLTLIATANQGSEATYESGFVIDKFPISRPNLTFSTLTVSNMSPEDSSIYLCSVSITSGVQETQYFGPGTRLLVL.